This T cell receptor beta chain derives from a study of PD-L1 blockade in urothelial cancer. At the level of the study: About 85% of the roughly 29 patients comprised males who had bladder-origin urothelial cancer.

The data were produced by immunoSEQ multiplex PCR, yet TCRdb's version contains in-frame clones alone and is incomplete. The table records approximately 65,000 clones, 85% to 90% of them present only once. In germline, CDR1 is DFQATT, CDR2 SNEGSKA (reference sequence). CDR3 length: 11 residues. Trimming removed 6 bases from V and 7 bases from J; junction bases left unmatched: 6. This rearrangement joins TRBV20-1 to TRBJ2-7; 7 nucleotides align to TRBD1. The source of this sequence is a man between 60 and 75 years old with urothelial cancer. The specimen comprised PBMCs, sampled around atezolizumab (anti-PD-L1) treatment. In DNA form, the CDR3 reads TGCAGTGCCCAGGGGGTCAGGGAGCAGTACTTC. It is translated as CSAQGVREQYF.